This T cell receptor beta chain was observed in a study of monozygotic twins with inflammatory bowel disease. Points from the study as a whole: IBD-affected twins scored below their healthy co-twins in TCRbeta diversity (inverse Simpson). Repertoire similarity did not differ between concordant and discordant twins, perhaps due to limited power.

Using the 5' RACE reads, TCRdb records one entry per CDR3 protein without DNA. This table lists about 380,000 distinct CDR3 sequences. The CDR3 is 11 amino acids. Looked up from germline, CDR1 is SGHRS and CDR2 is YFSETQ. About this clonotype itself: Its target is unknown.

The receptor was derived from a human donor with ulcerative colitis or Crohn's disease, or a healthy co-twin of an affected twin (not recorded which). Sequencing was done on a sample of blood. V usage is TRBV5-1 and J usage is TRBJ2-7. The CDR3 is CASSGRTEQYF.